This T cell receptor beta chain was observed in a study of blood T cell repertoires in COVID-19. Study-wide context: Nucleic acid was either cDNA or gDNA, and it came from T cells, B-cell-depleted T cells, or PBMCs.

Germline assignment: CDR1 KGHSY and CDR2 FQNENV. Between the trimmed V and J ends, which lost 3 bases and 5 bases, there was a span of 13 bases. The CDR3 is 15 amino acids. In the original workflow: Nucleated cell number was recorded as an estimate derived from reference gene primer amplification. Using immunoSEQ multiplex PCR, the repertoire was profiled, and TCRdb retains in-frame clones only, with some absent. V and J calls and clone size come straight from that table; D and trimming were deduced from the DNA. The sample contains about 190,000 clones, about 81% of which appear only once. This clone was picked up a small number of times.

The chain combines TRBV16 with TRBJ2-2; possible D gene TRBD1, 6 bases. Sequenced material: peripheral blood. The source is a man aged 25 to 40 with active or convalescent COVID-19. Written as DNA, the CDR3 is TGTGCCAGCAGCCAGTCAGGGGCTGGGACCGGGGAGCTGTTTTTT. Protein: CASSQSGAGTGELFF.